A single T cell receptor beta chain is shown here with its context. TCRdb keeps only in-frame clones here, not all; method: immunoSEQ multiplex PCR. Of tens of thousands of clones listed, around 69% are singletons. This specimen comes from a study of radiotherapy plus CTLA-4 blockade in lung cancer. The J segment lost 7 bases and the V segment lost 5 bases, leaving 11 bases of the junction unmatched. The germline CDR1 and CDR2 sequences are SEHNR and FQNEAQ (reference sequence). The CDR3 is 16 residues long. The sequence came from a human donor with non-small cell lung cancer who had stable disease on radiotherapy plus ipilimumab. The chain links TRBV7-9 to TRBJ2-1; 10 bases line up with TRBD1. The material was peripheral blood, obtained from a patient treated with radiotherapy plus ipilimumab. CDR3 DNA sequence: TGTGCCAGCAGCCCTAATCCCGGGACAGGGGATAATGAGCAGTTCTTC. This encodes CASSPNPGTGDNEQFF.